This note documents a single TCR beta chain sequence. What it binds is not known. There were TCR beta CDR3 regions amplified from RNA transcripts. With the HTBI primer set, the TCR CDR3 went through a first round of RT-PCR. TCRdb processed the multiplex PCR reads anew with MiXCR; each CDR3 protein has one entry. Of 450,000 to 700,000 distinct CDR3 sequences in the sample, roughly 46% are singletons; the top ten hold under 20%. The data stem from a study of T cells in Graves' hyperthyroidism and ophthalmopathy. CDR3 length: 15 amino acids. The V end was cut by 6 bases, the J end by 5 bases, with 17 bases between. Overall study findings and caveats: Most expanded thyroid clonotypes above 0.001 recurred in blood.

The genes are TRBV12-3 or TRBV12-4 and TRBJ1-5; D is unresolved. The sequenced sample was peripheral blood or thyroid tissue (not recorded which). This receptor was identified in an adult woman with Graves' disease, either hyperthyroidism or ophthalmopathy (not recorded which). CDR3 loop: CASSVGNVPDQPQHF. In nucleotides, the CDR3 is TGTGCCAGCAGCGTAGGGAACGTTCCGGATCAGCCCCAGCATTTT.